This T cell receptor (beta chain) came from a study of blood T cells in healthy people across ages. Sample-barcoded 5' priming and a J-beta primer mix drove a second PCR of roughly 7 to 11 cycles. TCRdb used MiXCR to reprocess the 5' RACE reads, holding one entry per CDR3 protein. The data contain some 710,000 distinct CDR3 sequences, more than 35% of them singletons. Caucasian individuals from Russia who were healthy and aged roughly 6 to 95 acted as donors. CDR1 is LGHDT and CDR2 is YNNKEL in the germline V gene (reference sequence). The CDR3 runs 18 residues. V was cut by 1 base and J by 0 bases, with 15 bases left in between.

Sequencing input: blood. This TCR was recovered from a man at least 80 years old in good health. The V call is TRBV3-1, the J call TRBJ2-2, with D perhaps matching TRBD1 or TRBD2 (5 bases each). The CDR3 reads CASSQAGALTPNTGELFF. The CDR3 coding sequence is TGTGCCAGCAGCCAAGCCGGGGCCCTCACCCCGAACACCGGGGAGCTGTTTTTT. Combining the CDR3 with reference TRBV3-1 and TRBJ2-2 gives the whole variable domain DTAVSQTPKYLVTQMGNDKSIKCEQNLGHDTMYWYKQDSKKFLKIMFSYNNKELIINETVPNRFSPKSPDKAHLNLHINSLELGDSAVYFCASSQAGALTPNTGELFFGEGSRLTVL.